This TCR beta chain appears in the sequencing data of a study of blood T cell repertoires in COVID-19. The wider study: T cells, B-cell-depleted T cells, or PBMCs provided the cDNA or gDNA that served as material.

Original data processing: Amplification with reference gene primers provided the estimates of nucleated cell counts. This table comes from immunoSEQ multiplex PCR, and its TCRdb copy is limited to in-frame clones, with some not included. Clone size and the V and J calls come from that table; the DNA yielded D and trimming. This table holds about 250,000 clones, just over 85% found once. Participant ages covered roughly 18 to 89 years across 24 US areas. This clone was observed once. The germline V gene encodes CDR1 SGHRS and CDR2 YFSETQ. This CDR3 spans 15 amino acids. Trimming cost V 4 bases and J 3 bases; bases outside gene matches: 8.

The sequence was obtained from a man aged 35-49 years who had recovered from COVID-19. The chain couples TRBV5-1 to TRBJ1-1; 8 positions agree with TRBD1. Material: PBMCs or T cells enriched from blood (not recorded which). CDR3 nucleotide sequence: TGCGCCAGCAGCGCCATCCAGGGGGCTTACACTGAAGCTTTCTTT. This codes for CASSAIQGAYTEAFF.